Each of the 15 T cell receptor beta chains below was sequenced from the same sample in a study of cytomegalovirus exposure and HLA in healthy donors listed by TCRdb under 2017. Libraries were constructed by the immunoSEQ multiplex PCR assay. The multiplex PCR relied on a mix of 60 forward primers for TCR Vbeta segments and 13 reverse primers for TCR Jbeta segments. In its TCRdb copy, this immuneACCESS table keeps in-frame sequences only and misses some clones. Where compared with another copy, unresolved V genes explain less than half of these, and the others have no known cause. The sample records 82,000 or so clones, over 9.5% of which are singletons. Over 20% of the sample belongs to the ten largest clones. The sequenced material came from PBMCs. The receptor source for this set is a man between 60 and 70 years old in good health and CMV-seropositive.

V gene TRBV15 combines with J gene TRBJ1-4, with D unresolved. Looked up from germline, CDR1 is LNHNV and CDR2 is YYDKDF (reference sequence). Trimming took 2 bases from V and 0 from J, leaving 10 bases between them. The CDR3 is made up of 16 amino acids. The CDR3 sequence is CATSRSAGATNEKLFF. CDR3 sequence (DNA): TGTGCCACCAGCAGATCCGCGGGTGCAACTAATGAAAAACTGTTTTTT.

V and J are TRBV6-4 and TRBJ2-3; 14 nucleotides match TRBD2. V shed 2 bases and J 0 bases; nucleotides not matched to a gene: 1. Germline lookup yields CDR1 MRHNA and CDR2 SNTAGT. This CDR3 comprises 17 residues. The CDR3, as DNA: TGTGCCAGCAGTGACGGGACTAGCGGGGGAAGCACAGATACGCAGTATTTT. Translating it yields CASSDGTSGGSTDTQYF.

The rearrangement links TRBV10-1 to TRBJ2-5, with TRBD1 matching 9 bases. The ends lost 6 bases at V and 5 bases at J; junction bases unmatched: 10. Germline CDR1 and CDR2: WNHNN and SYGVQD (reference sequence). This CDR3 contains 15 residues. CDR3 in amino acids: CASSTAGQGKETQYF. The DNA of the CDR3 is TGCGCCAGCAGCACCGCGGGACAGGGAAAGGAGACCCAGTACTTC.

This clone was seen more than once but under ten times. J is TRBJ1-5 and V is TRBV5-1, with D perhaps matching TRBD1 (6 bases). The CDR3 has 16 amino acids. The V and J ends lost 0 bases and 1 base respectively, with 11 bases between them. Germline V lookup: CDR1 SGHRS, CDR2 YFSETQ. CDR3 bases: TGCGCCAGCAGCTTGGGTTGGGACATCAGCAATCAGCCCCAGCATTTT. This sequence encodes CASSLGWDISNQPQHF.

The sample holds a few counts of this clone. CDR3 in DNA: TGTGCCAGCTTCCCAGGGCTGGATCAGCCCCAGCATTTT. Protein sequence: CASFPGLDQPQHF. This rearrangement joins TRBV18 to TRBJ1-5, with D perhaps matching TRBD1 (5 bases). The V end lost 7 bases, the J end lost 5 bases, and 12 bases lay between the germline ends. There are 13 residues in the CDR3. Germline CDR1 is KGHSH and CDR2 is LQKENI.

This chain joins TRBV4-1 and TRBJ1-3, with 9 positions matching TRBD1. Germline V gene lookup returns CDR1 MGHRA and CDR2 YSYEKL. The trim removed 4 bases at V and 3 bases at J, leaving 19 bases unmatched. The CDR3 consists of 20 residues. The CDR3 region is CASSLRGQGGRRSGGNTIYF. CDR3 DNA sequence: TGCGCCAGCAGCCTCCGGGGACAGGGCGGTCGCCGGAGCGGTGGAAACACCATATATTTT.

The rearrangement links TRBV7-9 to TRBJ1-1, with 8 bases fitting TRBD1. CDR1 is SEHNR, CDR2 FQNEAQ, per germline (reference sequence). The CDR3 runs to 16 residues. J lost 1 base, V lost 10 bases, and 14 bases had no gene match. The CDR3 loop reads CAIHDRGGIKNTEAFF. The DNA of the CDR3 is TGTGCCATCCATGACAGGGGCGGAATCAAGAACACTGAAGCTTTCTTT. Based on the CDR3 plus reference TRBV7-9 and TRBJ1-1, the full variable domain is DTGVSQNPRHKITKRGQNVTFRCDPISEHNRLYWYRQTLGQGPEFLTYFQNEAQLEKSRLLSDRFSAERPKGSFSTLEIQRTEQGDSAMYLCAIHDRGGIKNTEAFFGQGTRLTVV.

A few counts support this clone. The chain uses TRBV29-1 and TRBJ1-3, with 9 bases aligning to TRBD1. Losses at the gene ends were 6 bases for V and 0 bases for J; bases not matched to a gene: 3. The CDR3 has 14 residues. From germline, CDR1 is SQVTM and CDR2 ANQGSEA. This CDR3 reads CSVATGGSGNTIYF. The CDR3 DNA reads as TGCAGCGTAGCGACAGGGGGCTCTGGAAACACCATATATTTT.

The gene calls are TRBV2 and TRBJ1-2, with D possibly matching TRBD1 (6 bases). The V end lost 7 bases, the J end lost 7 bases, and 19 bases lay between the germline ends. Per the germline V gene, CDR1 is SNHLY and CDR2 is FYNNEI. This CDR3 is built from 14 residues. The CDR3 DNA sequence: TGTGCCAGCACGGGCGGGGGCGCTGTAGGTGGCTACACCTTC. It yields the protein CASTGGGAVGGYTF.

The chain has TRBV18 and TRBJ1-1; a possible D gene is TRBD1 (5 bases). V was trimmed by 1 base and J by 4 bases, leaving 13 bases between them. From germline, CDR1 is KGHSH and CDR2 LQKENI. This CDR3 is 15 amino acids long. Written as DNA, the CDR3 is TGTGCCAGCTCACCACAGTGGGGGGGAGGCACTGAAGCTTTCTTT. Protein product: CASSPQWGGGTEAFF.

CDR3 nucleotides: TGCGCCAGCAGCTTAACGGGAGGGCCAGGCACCGGGGAGCTGTTTTTT. It specifies CASSLTGGPGTGELFF. This chain uses TRBV5-1 with TRBJ2-2, with 8 bases matching TRBD2. With 2 bases clipped from V and 4 bases from J, the junction kept 7 bases outside the gene matches. Germline values: CDR1 SGHRS, CDR2 YFSETQ. The CDR3 has 16 residues.

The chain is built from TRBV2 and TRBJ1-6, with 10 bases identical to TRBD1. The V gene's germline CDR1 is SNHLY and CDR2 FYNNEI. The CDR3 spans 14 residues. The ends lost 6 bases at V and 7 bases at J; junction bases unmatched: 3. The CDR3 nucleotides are TGTGCCAGCAGGGGGACAGGGGAGAATTCACCCCTCCACTTT. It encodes CASRGTGENSPLHF. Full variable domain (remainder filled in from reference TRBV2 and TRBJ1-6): EPEVTQTPSHQVTQMGQEVILRCVPISNHLYFYWYRQILGQKVEFLVSFYNNEISEKSEIFDDQFSVERPDGSNFTLKIRSTKLEDSAMYFCASRGTGENSPLHFGNGTRLTVT.

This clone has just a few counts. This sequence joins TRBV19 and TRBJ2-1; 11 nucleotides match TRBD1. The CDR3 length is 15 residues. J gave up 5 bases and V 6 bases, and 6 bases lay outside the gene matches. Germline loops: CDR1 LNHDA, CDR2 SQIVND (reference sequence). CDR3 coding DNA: TGTGCCAGTAGCGGACAGGGGGCTTTGGACAATGAGCAGTTCTTC. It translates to CASSGQGALDNEQFF. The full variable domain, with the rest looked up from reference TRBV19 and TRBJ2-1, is DGGITQSPKYLFRKEGQNVTLSCEQNLNHDAMYWYRQDPGQGLRLIYYSQIVNDFQKGDIAEGYSVSREKKESFPLTVTSAQKNPTAFYLCASSGQGALDNEQFFGPGTRLTVL.

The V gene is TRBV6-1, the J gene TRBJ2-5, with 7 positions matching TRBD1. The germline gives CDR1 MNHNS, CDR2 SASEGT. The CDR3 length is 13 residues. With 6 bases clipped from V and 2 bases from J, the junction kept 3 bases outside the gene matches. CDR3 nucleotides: TGTGCCAGCAGCGTGGGACAGCAAGAGACCCAGTACTTC. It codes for CASSVGQQETQYF.

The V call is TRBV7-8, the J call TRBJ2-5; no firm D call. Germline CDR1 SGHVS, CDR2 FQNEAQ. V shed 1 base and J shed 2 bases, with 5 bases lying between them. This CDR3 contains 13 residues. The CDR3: CASSLVQQETQYF. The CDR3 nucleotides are TGTGCCAGCAGCTTAGTACAGCAAGAGACCCAGTACTTC.